This TCR beta chain stems from a study of cytomegalovirus exposure and HLA in healthy donors. This CDR3 contains 11 residues. Germline CDR1 is MDHEN and CDR2 is SYDVKM. The V end lost 5 bases, the J end lost 4 bases, and 3 bases lay between the germline ends. PCR primers comprised 60 Vbeta and 13 Jbeta primers. Sequenced by immunoSEQ multiplex PCR; TCRdb stores in-frame clones only, minus some. The sample has tens of thousands of clones, 63% seen once. V gene TRBV28 combines with J gene TRBJ1-5; D is undetermined. The TCR sequence derives from a man under 40 in good health and CMV-seropositive. What was sequenced was PBMCs. This chain's CDR3 is CASSPNQPQHF. In nucleotides, the CDR3 is TGTGCCAGCAGTCCAAATCAGCCCCAGCATTTT.